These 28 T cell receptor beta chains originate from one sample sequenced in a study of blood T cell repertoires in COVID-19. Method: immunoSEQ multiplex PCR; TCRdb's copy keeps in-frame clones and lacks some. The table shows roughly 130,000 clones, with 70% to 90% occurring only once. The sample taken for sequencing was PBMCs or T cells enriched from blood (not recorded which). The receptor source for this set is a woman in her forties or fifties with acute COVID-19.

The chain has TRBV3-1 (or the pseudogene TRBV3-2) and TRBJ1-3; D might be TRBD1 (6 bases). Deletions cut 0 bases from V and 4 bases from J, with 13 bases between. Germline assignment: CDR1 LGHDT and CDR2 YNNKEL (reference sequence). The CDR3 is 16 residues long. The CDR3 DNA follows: TGTGCCAGCAGCCAAGAGGGGTCAGGGGTCGGAAACACCATATATTTT. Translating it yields CASSQEGSGVGNTIYF.

CDR3 in DNA: TGTGCCAGCAGCCAAGGTGGGACTAGCGGGAATCGGTGGCCCGGGGAGCTGTTTTTT. It codes for CASSQGGTSGNRWPGELFF. The chain couples TRBV3-1 (or the pseudogene TRBV3-2) to TRBJ2-2; 13 bases are shared with TRBD2. The V gene end was trimmed by 1 base and the J gene end by 6 bases; junction bases not matched to a gene: 11. The CDR3 is made up of 19 amino acids. The V gene's germline CDR1 is LGHDT and CDR2 YNNKEL (reference sequence).

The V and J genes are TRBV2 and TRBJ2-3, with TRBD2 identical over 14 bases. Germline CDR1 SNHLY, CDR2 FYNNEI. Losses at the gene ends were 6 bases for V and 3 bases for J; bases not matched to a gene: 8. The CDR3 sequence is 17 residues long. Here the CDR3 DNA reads TGTGCCAGCAGGAGGAGACTAGCGGGAGGGTCGACAGATACGCAGTATTTT. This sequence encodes CASRRRLAGGSTDTQYF.

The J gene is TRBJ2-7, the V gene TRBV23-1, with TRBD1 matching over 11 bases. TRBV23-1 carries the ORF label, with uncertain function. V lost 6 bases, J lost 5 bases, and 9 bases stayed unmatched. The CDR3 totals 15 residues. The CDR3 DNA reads TGCGCCAGCAGCGTGCCAAGGACAGGGGGCCACGAGCAGTACTTC. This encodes CASSVPRTGGHEQYF.

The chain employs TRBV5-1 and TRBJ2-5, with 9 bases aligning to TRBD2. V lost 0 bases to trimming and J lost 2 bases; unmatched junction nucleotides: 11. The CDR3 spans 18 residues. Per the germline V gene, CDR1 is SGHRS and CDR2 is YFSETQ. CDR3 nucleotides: TGCGCCAGCAGCTTGGCGGTAGCGGGAGAGTTTGGGCAAGAGACCCAGTACTTC. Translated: CASSLAVAGEFGQETQYF.

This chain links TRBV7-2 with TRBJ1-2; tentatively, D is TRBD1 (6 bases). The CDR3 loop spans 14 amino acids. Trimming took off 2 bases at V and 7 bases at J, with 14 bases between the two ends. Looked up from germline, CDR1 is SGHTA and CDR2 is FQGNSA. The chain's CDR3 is CASSLPPNRVGYTF. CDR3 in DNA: TGTGCCAGCAGCTTACCTCCTAACAGGGTTGGCTACACCTTC.

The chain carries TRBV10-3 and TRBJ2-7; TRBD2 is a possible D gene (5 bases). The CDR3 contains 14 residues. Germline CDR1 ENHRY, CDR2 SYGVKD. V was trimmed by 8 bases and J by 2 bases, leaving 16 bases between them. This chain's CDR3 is CAISLDGETYEQYF. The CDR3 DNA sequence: TGTGCCATCTCCCTAGACGGGGAGACCTACGAGCAGTACTTC.

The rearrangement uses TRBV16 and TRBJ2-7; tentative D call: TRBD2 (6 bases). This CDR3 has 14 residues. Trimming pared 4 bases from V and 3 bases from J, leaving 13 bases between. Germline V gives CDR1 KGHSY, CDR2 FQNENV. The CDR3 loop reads CASSRYRLDYEQYF. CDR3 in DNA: TGTGCCAGCAGCCGGTATCGACTAGACTACGAGCAGTACTTC.

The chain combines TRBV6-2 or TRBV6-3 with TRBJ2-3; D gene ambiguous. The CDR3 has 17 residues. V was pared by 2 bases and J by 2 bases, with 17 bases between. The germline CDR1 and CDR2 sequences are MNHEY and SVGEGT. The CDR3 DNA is TGTGCCAGCAGTTACAGTGGTGCGGCACGATACACAGATACGCAGTATTTT. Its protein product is CASSYSGAARYTDTQYF.

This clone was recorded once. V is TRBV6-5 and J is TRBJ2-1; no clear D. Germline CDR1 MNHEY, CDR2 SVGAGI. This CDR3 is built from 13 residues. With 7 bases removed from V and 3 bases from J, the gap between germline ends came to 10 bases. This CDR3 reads CASTSISYNEQFF. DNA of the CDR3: TGTGCCAGCACTTCAATCAGCTACAATGAGCAGTTCTTC.

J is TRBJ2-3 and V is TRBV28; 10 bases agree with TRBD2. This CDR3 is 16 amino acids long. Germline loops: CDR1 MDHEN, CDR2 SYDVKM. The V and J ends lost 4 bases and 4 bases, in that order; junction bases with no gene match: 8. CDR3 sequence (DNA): TGTGCCAGCAGTTCCCTAGCGGGAGCGGTTGCAGATACGCAGTATTTT. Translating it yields CASSSLAGAVADTQYF.

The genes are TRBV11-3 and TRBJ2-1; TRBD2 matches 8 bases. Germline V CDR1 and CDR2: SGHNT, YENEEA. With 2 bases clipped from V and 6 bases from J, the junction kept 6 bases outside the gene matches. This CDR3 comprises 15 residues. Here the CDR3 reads CASSLSGSRGNEQFF. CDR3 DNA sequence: TGTGCCAGCAGCTTAAGCGGGAGTCGGGGCAATGAGCAGTTCTTC.

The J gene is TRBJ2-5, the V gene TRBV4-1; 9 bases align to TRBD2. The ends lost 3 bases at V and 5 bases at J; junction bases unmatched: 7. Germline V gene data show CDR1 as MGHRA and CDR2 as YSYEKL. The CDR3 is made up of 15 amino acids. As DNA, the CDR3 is TGCGCCAGCAGCCAGGTAGCGGGAGCCTCCGAGACCCAGTACTTC. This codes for CASSQVAGASETQYF.

This CDR3 reads CATSRGIQGLGEKLFF. The DNA for the CDR3 is TGTGCCACCAGCAGAGGTATACAGGGTTTGGGTGAAAAACTGTTTTTT. The chain couples TRBV15 to TRBJ1-4, with D tentatively TRBD1 (6 bases). The V end lost 1 base, the J end lost 7 bases, and 16 bases lay between the germline ends. Germline V gene sequence: CDR1 LNHNV, CDR2 YYDKDF (reference sequence). The CDR3 is made up of 16 amino acids. The entire variable domain, with the rest obtained from reference TRBV15 and TRBJ1-4, is as follows: DAMVIQNPRYQVTQFGKPVTLSCSQTLNHNVMYWYQQKSSQAPKLLFHYYDKDFNNEADTPDNFQSRRPNTSFCFLDIRSPGLGDTAMYLCATSRGIQGLGEKLFFGSGTQLSVL.

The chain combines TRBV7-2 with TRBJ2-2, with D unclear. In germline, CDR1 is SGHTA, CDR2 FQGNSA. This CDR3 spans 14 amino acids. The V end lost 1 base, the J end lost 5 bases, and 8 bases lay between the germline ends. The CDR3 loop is CASSLEAATGELFF. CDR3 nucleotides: TGTGCCAGCAGCTTAGAGGCGGCGACCGGGGAGCTGTTTTTT.

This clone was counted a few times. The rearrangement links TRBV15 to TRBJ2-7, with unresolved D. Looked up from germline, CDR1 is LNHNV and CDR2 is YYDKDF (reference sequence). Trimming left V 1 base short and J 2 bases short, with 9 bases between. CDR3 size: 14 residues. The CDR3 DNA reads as TGTGCCACCAGCAGAGTAACAGTCCCCTACGAGCAGTACTTC. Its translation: CATSRVTVPYEQYF.

The CDR3 coding sequence is TGCAGTGCATCCCGGGAGGAGGCTTTCTTT. Translation: CSASREEAFF. The genes are TRBV20-1 and TRBJ1-1; D is unclear. The CDR3 sequence is 10 residues long. Between the trimmed V and J ends, which lost 6 bases and 11 bases, there was a span of 13 bases. Looked up from germline, CDR1 is DFQATT and CDR2 is SNEGSKA (reference sequence).

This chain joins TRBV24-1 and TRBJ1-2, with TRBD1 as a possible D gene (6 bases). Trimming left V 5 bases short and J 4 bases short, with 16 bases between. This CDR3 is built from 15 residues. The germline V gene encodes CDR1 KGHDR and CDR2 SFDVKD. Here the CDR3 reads CATSALEQGTYGYTF. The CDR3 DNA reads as TGTGCCACCAGTGCACTCGAACAGGGCACCTATGGCTACACCTTC.

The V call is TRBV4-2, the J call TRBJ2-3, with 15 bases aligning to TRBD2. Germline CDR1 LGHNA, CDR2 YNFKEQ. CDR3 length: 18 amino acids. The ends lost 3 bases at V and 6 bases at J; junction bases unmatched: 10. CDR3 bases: TGTGCCAGCAGCCACCTTTACGGACTAGCGGGAGGGCGGGATACGCAGTATTTT. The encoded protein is CASSHLYGLAGGRDTQYF.

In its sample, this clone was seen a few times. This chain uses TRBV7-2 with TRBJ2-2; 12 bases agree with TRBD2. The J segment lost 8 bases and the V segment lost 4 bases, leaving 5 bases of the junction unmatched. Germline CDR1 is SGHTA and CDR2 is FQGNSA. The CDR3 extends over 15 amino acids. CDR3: CASSSGLAGTGELFF. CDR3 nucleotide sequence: TGTGCCAGCAGCTCGGGACTAGCGGGTACAGGGGAGCTGTTTTTT.

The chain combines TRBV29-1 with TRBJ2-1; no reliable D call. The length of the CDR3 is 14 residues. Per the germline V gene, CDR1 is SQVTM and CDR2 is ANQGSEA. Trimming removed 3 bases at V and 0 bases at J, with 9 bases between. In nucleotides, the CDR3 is TGCAGCGTTGATACCAGCGTCTCCTACAATGAGCAGTTCTTC. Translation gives CSVDTSVSYNEQFF.

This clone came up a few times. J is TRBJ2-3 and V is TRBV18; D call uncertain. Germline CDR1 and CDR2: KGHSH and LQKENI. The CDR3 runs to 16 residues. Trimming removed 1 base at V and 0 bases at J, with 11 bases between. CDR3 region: CASSPLVTTSTDTQYF. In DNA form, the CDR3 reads TGTGCCAGCTCACCACTTGTCACGACTAGCACAGATACGCAGTATTTT.

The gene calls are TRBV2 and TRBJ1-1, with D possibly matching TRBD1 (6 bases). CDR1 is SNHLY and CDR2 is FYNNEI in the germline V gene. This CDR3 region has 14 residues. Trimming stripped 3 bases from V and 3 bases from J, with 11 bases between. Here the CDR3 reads CASSDQGRDTEAFF. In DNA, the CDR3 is TGTGCCAGCAGTGATCAGGGGCGCGACACTGAAGCTTTCTTT.

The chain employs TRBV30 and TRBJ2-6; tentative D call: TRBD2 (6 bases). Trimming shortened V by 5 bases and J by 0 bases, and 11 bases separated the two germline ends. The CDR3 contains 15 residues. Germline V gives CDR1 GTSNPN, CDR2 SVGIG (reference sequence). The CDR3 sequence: CAWGPGGSGANVLTF. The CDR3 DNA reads TGTGCCTGGGGGCCCGGGGGCTCTGGGGCCAACGTCCTGACTTTC. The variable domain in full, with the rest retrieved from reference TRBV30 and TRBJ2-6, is SQTIHQWPATLVQPVGSPLSLECTVEGTSNPNLYWYRQAAGRGLQLLFYSVGIGQISSEVPQNLSASRPQDRQFILSSKKLLLSDSGFYLCAWGPGGSGANVLTFGAGSRLTVL.

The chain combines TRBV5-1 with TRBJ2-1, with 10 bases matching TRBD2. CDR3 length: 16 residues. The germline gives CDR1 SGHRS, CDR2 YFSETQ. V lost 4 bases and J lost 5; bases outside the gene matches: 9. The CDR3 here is CASSPGGLATDNEQFF. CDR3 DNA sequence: TGCGCCAGCAGCCCGGGGGGACTAGCGACAGACAATGAGCAGTTCTTC.

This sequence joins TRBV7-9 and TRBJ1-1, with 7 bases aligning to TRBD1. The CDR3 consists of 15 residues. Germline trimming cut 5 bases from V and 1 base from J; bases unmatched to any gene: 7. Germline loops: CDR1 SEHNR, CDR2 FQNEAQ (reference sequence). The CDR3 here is CASSIRQGGNTEAFF. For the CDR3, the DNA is TGTGCCAGCAGCATAAGACAGGGCGGGAACACTGAAGCTTTCTTT.

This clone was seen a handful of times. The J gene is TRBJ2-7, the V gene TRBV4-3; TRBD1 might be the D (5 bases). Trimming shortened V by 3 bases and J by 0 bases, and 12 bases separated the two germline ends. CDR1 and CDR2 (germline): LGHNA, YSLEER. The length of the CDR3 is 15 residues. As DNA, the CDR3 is TGCGCCAGCAGCCATTACCGACAGAGCTCCTACGAGCAGTACTTC. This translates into CASSHYRQSSYEQYF.

CDR3 DNA sequence: TGCGCCAGCAGCTTGGGGGGTGGACTAGCGGGAGCTAATGAGCAGTTCTTC. This translates into CASSLGGGLAGANEQFF. The V gene is TRBV5-1, the J gene TRBJ2-1; 13 bases line up with TRBD2. The length of the CDR3 is 17 residues. The V gene's germline CDR1 is SGHRS and CDR2 YFSETQ. The trim removed 0 bases at V and 7 bases at J, leaving 7 bases unmatched. Variable domain in full (rest from reference TRBV5-1 and TRBJ2-1): KAGVTQTPRYLIKTRGQQVTLSCSPISGHRSVSWYQQTPGQGLQFLFEYFSETQRNKGNFPGRFSGRQFSNSRSEMNVSTLELGDSALYLCASSLGGGLAGANEQFFGPGTRLTVL.